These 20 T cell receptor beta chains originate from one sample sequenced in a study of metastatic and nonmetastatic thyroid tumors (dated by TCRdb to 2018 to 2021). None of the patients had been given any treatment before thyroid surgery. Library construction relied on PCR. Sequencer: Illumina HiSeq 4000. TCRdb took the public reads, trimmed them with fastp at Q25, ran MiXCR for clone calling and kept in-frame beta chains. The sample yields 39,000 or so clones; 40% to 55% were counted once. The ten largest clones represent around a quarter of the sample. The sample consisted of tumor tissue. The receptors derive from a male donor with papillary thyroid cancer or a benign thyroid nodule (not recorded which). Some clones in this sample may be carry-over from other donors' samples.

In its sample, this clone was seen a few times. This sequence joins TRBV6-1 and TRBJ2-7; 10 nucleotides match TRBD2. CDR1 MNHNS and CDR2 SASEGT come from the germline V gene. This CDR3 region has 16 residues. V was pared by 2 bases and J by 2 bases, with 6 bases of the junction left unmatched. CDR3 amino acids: CASSELAGAIPYEQYF. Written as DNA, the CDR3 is TGTGCCAGCAGTGAACTAGCGGGAGCCATCCCCTACGAGCAGTACTTC.

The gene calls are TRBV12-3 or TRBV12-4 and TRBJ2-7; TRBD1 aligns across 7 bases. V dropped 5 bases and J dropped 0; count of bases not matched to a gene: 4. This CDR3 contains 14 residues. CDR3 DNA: TGTGCCAGCAGTCCCGGGACAGCCTCCTACGAGCAGTACTTC. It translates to CASSPGTASYEQYF.

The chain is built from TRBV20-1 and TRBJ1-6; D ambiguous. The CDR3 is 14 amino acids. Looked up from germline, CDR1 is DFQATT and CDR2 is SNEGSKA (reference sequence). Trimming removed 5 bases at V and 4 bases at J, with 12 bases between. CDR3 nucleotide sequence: TGCAGTGCTCGGAGGGCTGAGTATAATTCACCCCTCCACTTT. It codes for CSARRAEYNSPLHF.

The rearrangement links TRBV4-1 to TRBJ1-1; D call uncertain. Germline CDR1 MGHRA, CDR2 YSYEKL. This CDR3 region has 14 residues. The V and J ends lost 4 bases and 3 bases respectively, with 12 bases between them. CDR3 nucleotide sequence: TGCGCCAGCAGCCGCACCGCGGGAGACACTGAAGCTTTCTTT. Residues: CASSRTAGDTEAFF.

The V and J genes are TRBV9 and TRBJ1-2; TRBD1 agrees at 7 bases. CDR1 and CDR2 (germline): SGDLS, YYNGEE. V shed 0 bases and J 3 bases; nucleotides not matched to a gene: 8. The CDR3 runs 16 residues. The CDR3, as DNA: TGTGCCAGCAGCGTAGCCTATGACAGGGAGTACTATGGCTACACCTTC. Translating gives CASSVAYDREYYGYTF.

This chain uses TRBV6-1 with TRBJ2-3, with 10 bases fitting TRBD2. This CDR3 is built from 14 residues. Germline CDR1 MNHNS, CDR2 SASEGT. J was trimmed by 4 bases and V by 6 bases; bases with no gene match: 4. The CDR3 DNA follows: TGTGCCAGCAGGGGTGGACTAGCGGCAGATACGCAGTATTTT. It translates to CASRGGLAADTQYF.

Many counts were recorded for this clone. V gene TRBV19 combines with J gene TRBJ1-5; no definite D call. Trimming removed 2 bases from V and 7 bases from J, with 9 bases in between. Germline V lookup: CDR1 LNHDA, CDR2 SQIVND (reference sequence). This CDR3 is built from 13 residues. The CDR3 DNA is TGTGCCAGTAGTATACCGCCCCTCCAGCCCCAGCATTTT. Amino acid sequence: CASSIPPLQPQHF. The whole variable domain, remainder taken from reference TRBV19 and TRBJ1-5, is DGGITQSPKYLFRKEGQNVTLSCEQNLNHDAMYWYRQDPGQGLRLIYYSQIVNDFQKGDIAEGYSVSREKKESFPLTVTSAQKNPTAFYLCASSIPPLQPQHFGDGTRLSIL.

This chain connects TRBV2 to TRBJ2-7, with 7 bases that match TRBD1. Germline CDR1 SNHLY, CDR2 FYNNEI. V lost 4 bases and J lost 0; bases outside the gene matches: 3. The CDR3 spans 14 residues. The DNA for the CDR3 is TGTGCCAGCAGTGTCGGGACAGTCTCCTACGAGCAGTACTTC. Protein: CASSVGTVSYEQYF.

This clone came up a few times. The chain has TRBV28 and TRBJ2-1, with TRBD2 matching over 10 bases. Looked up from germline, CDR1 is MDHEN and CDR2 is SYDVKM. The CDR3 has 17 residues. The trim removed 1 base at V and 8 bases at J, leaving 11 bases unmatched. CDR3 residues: CASSLSPSSGSVDEQFF. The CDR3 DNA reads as TGTGCCAGCAGTTTATCCCCCTCTAGCGGGAGTGTGGATGAGCAGTTCTTC.

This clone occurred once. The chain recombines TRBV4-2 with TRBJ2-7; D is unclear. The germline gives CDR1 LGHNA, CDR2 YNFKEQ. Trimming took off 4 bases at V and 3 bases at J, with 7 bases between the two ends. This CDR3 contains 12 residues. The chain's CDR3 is CASSLGGYEQYF. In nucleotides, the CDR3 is TGTGCCAGCAGCCTGGGCGGCTACGAGCAGTACTTC.

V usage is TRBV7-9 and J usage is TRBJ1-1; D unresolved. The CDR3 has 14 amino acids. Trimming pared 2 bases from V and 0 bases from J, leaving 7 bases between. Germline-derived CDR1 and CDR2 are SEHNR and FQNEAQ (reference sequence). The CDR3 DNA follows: TGTGCCAGCAGCTTAATTTCTATGAACACTGAAGCTTTCTTT. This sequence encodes CASSLISMNTEAFF. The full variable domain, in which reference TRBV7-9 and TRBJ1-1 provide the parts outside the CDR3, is DTGVSQNPRHKITKRGQNVTFRCDPISEHNRLYWYRQTLGQGPEFLTYFQNEAQLEKSRLLSDRFSAERPKGSFSTLEIQRTEQGDSAMYLCASSLISMNTEAFFGQGTRLTVV.

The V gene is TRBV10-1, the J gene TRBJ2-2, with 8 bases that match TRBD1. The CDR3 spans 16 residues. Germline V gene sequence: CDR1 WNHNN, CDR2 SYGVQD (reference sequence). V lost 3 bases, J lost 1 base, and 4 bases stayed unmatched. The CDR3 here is CASSDTGTGNTGELFF. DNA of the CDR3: TGCGCCAGCAGTGATACCGGGACAGGGAACACCGGGGAGCTGTTTTTT.

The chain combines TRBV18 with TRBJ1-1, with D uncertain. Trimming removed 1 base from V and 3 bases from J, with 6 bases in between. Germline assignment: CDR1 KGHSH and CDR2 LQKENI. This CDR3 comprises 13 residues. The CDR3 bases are TGTGCCAGCTCACCACAGGGCGACACTGAAGCTTTCTTT. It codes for CASSPQGDTEAFF.

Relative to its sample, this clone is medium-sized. CDR3 loop: CASSRSRGSLNEQFF. The DNA for the CDR3 is TGTGCCAGCAGCCGCTCCAGGGGGAGTCTGAATGAGCAGTTCTTC. V usage is TRBV7-9 and J usage is TRBJ2-1, with 7 bases that match TRBD1. This CDR3 region has 15 residues. Germline CDR1 and CDR2: SEHNR and FQNEAQ (reference sequence). V dropped 5 bases and J dropped 7; count of bases not matched to a gene: 11.

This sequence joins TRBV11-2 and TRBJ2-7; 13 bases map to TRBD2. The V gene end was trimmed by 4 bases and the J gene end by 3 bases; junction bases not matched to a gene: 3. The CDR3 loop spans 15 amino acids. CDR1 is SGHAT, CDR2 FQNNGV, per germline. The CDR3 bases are TGTGCCAGCAGCTCCCGACTAGCGGGGGGCTACGAGCAGTACTTC. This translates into CASSSRLAGGYEQYF.

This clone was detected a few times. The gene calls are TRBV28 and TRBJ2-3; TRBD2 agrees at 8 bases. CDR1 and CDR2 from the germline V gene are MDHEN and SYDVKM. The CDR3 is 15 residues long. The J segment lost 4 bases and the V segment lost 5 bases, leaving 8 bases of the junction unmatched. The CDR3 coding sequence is TGTGCCAGCAGTACCCACAGCGGGGGACCAGATACGCAGTATTTT. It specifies CASSTHSGGPDTQYF.

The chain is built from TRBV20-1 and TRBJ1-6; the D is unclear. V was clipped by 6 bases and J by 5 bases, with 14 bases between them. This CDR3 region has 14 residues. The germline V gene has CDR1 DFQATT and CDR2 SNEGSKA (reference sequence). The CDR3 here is CSAPMVRDNSPLHF. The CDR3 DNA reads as TGCAGTGCCCCCATGGTCCGTGATAATTCACCCCTCCACTTT.

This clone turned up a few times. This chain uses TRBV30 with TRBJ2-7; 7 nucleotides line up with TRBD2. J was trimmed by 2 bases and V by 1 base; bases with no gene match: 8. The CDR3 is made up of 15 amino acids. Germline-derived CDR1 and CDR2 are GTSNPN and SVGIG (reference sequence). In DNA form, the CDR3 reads TGTGCCTGGAGTGGGGGTATAGGGACTACCTACGAGCAGTACTTC. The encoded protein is CAWSGGIGTTYEQYF.

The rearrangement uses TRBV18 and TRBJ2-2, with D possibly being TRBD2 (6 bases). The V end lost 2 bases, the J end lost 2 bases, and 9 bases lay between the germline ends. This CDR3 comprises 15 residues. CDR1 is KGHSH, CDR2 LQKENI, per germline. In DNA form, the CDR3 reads TGTGCCAGCTCACCAATGCGGGAAAACACCGGGGAGCTGTTTTTT. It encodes CASSPMRENTGELFF.

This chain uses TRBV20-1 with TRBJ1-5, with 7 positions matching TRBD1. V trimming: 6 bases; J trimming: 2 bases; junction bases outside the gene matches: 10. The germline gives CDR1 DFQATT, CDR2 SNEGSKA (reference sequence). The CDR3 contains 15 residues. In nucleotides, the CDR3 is TGCAGTGCCACACAAGGACAGGCTCGCAATCAGCCCCAGCATTTT. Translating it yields CSATQGQARNQPQHF.